Below, 5 T cell receptor beta chains from the same sample are listed, as sequenced in a study of OX40 agonist ivuxolimab in advanced cancers. The method was immunoSEQ multiplex PCR; TCRdb's version includes in-frame clones alone and lacks a portion of them. The sample lists tens of thousands of clones; more than 80% were seen once. This specimen consisted of CD4+ or CD8+ T cells sorted from blood, obtained in a trial of the OX40 agonist ivuxolimab. The receptors were gathered from an adult with an advanced solid tumor such as melanoma, head and neck, liver or kidney cancer.

The table lists this clone with a count of one. The V call is TRBV5-1, the J call TRBJ2-2; D gene ambiguous. Trimming stripped 0 bases from V and 5 bases from J, with 5 bases between. This CDR3 region has 13 residues. CDR1 and CDR2 (germline): SGHRS, YFSETQ. Written as DNA, the CDR3 is TGCGCCAGCAGCTTGGCCATGACCGGGGAGCTGTTTTTT. Residues: CASSLAMTGELFF.

This sequence joins TRBV27 and TRBJ2-6; possible D gene TRBD1, 5 bases. Trimming cost V 8 bases and J 3 bases, with 23 bases left between them. Germline-derived CDR1 and CDR2 are MNHEY and SMNVEV (reference sequence). The CDR3 length is 18 residues. The CDR3 nucleotides are TGTGCCAGCGCCCTGTGGGGCCGGGCTCACGGTGGGGCCAACGTCCTGACTTTC. Translated, it gives CASALWGRAHGGANVLTF.

The chain employs TRBV7-2 and TRBJ1-1; 12 bases line up with TRBD1. CDR3 length: 17 amino acids. The germline CDR1 and CDR2 sequences are SGHTA and FQGNSA. V lost 1 base to trimming and J lost 0 bases; unmatched junction nucleotides: 3. Written as DNA, the CDR3 is TGTGCCAGCAGCTTAGGAGGGACAGGGGGCCTGAACACTGAAGCTTTCTTT. It yields the protein CASSLGGTGGLNTEAFF. Complete variable domain (other parts from reference TRBV7-2 and TRBJ1-1): GAGVSQSPSNKVTEKGKDVELRCDPISGHTALYWYRQSLGQGLEFLIYFQGNSAPDKSGLPSDRFSAERTGGSVSTLTIQRTQQEDSAVYLCASSLGGTGGLNTEAFFGQGTRLTVV.

V is TRBV28 and J is TRBJ2-1, with unresolved D. Germline lookup yields CDR1 MDHEN and CDR2 SYDVKM. Trimming removed 8 bases at V and 4 bases at J, with 9 bases between. The CDR3 runs 12 residues. The CDR3 is CASGNTYNEQFF. The CDR3, as DNA: TGTGCCAGCGGGAATACGTACAATGAGCAGTTCTTC.

The V call is TRBV6-5, the J call TRBJ2-5; 7 bases align to TRBD1. V lost 4 bases, J lost 5 bases, and 7 bases stayed unmatched. This CDR3 contains 14 residues. CDR1 is MNHEY and CDR2 is SVGAGI in the germline V gene. This CDR3 is CASSSGTVKETQYF. In DNA, the CDR3 is TGTGCCAGCAGTTCCGGGACAGTTAAGGAGACCCAGTACTTC.